This entry is about one T cell receptor beta chain. This specimen includes other DNA sequences encoding the same CDR3. Germline assignment: CDR1 MNHEY and CDR2 SVGAGI. The CDR3 consists of 13 residues. V gave up 7 bases and J gave up 1 base, with 10 bases separating them. The data were produced by immunoSEQ multiplex PCR, yet TCRdb's version contains in-frame clones alone and is incomplete. The sample lists roughly 2,500,000 clones, approximately 93% occurring once. The data were obtained in a study of shared clonotypes between healthy human individuals. Sequencing was done on a sample of naive CD4+ T cells from PBMCs. The subset is: CD45RA+ positively selected. The source of this sequence is a man aged 18 to 30 in good health. Some clones in this sample may be carry-over from other donors' samples. The rearrangement links TRBV6-5 to TRBJ1-1; D gene uncertain. DNA of the CDR3: TGTGCCAGCACCCCCGGAGGGAACACTGAAGCTTTCTTT. Translated, it gives CASTPGGNTEAFF.